This passage covers 22 T cell receptor beta chains from one sample sequenced in a study of CD8+ T cells in alopecia areata. TCR sequencing used cDNA made by reverse transcription of extracted RNA. Measured with immunoSEQ multiplex PCR; TCRdb has only the in-frame clones, and not every one. The repertoire holds tens of thousands of clones, with approximately 46% as singletons. The sequencing used CD8+ T cells sorted from blood, collected at week 0. These receptors were taken from a human donor with alopecia areata.

This clone appeared a few times. This chain joins TRBV27 and TRBJ2-7; 11 bases line up with TRBD2. CDR3 length equals 14 residues. V shed 5 bases and J 2 bases; nucleotides not matched to a gene: 2. Per the germline V gene, CDR1 is MNHEY and CDR2 is SMNVEV (reference sequence). This chain's CDR3 is CASSMGLAAYEQYF. The CDR3 DNA is TGTGCCAGCAGTATGGGACTAGCGGCCTACGAGCAGTACTTC.

In the case of this clone: Other DNA sequences within the sample encode an identical CDR3. The chain combines TRBV7-9 with TRBJ2-5; 8 bases agree with TRBD2. The CDR3 extends over 13 amino acids. Trimming took 5 bases from V and 3 from J; bases not matched to a gene: 2. Per germline, CDR1 SEHNR and CDR2 FQNEAQ (reference sequence). The CDR3 sequence: CASSLSGEETQYF. CDR3 in DNA: TGTGCCAGCAGCCTTAGCGGGGAAGAGACCCAGTACTTC.

This clone was recorded a few times. This sequence joins TRBV9 and TRBJ1-5; weak D call: TRBD1 (6 bases). Germline V gives CDR1 SGDLS, CDR2 YYNGEE. Trimming removed 0 bases from V and 4 bases from J, with 8 bases in between. The CDR3 extends over 14 amino acids. The CDR3 bases are TGTGCCAGCAGCGTAGGAGGGGGGAATCAGCCCCAGCATTTT. This gives the protein CASSVGGGNQPQHF. The full variable domain, rest sourced from reference TRBV9 and TRBJ1-5, is DSGVTQTPKHLITATGQRVTLRCSPRSGDLSVYWYQQSLDQGLQFLIQYYNGEERAKGNILERFSAQQFPDLHSELNLSSLELGDSALYFCASSVGGGNQPQHFGDGTRLSIL.

V and J are TRBV30 and TRBJ2-7; D remains unclear. Germline V CDR1 and CDR2: GTSNPN, SVGIG (reference sequence). Trimming took off 4 bases at V and 6 bases at J, with 10 bases between the two ends. CDR3 length: 11 amino acids. CDR3 nucleotides: TGTGCCTGGAACAGAATGTCCGAGCAGTACTTC. Translation gives CAWNRMSEQYF.

The chain links TRBV29-1 to TRBJ2-7; 8 bases match TRBD1. The CDR3 is made up of 13 amino acids. V was pared by 7 bases and J by 0 bases, with 5 bases of the junction left unmatched. In germline, CDR1 is SQVTM, CDR2 ANQGSEA. In DNA form, the CDR3 reads TGCAGCGGGATGGACAGGGTCTCCTACGAGCAGTACTTC. Translation: CSGMDRVSYEQYF.

The chain has TRBV6-1 and TRBJ2-1; 9 positions match TRBD1. Germline V lookup: CDR1 MNHNS, CDR2 SASEGT. Trimming cost V 1 base and J 7 bases; bases outside gene matches: 5. The CDR3 totals 15 residues. This chain's CDR3 is CASSEDPGQGNEQFF. CDR3 bases: TGTGCCAGCAGTGAAGATCCGGGACAGGGAAATGAGCAGTTCTTC.

CDR3 sequence reads: CASSLLNVPDTQYF. CDR3 nucleotides: TGTGCCAGCAGCTTATTAAACGTCCCAGATACGCAGTATTTT. The chain couples TRBV7-9 to TRBJ2-3; no clear D. With 2 bases removed from V and 4 bases from J, the gap between germline ends came to 10 bases. Germline V gives CDR1 SEHNR, CDR2 FQNEAQ (reference sequence). The CDR3 has 14 residues.

This clone was observed a handful of times. The chain combines TRBV7-9 with TRBJ2-5, with D tentatively TRBD1 (6 bases). This CDR3 contains 14 residues. Germline CDR1 reads SEHNR; CDR2 reads FQNEAQ (reference sequence). V lost 5 bases and J lost 4, with 14 bases in between. The chain's CDR3 is CASSPMGASETQYF. CDR3 sequence (DNA): TGTGCCAGCAGCCCCATGGGGGCCTCAGAGACCCAGTACTTC.

Written as DNA, the CDR3 is TGTGCCAGCAGTTGGTGGGGGGAAGAGGTCCGTGGCTACACCTTC. Amino acids: CASSWWGEEVRGYTF. This chain links TRBV27 with TRBJ1-2; maybe TRBD1 (5 bases). The CDR3 loop spans 15 amino acids. V was pared by 4 bases and J by 7 bases, with 19 bases between. CDR1 and CDR2 (germline): MNHEY, SMNVEV (reference sequence).

The V gene is TRBV7-2, the J gene TRBJ2-7, with 9 bases aligning to TRBD2. V lost 1 base to trimming and J lost 6 bases; unmatched junction nucleotides: 10. CDR1 SGHTA and CDR2 FQGNSA come from the germline V gene. The CDR3 contains 16 residues. The CDR3: CASSLDISGGRSEQYF. CDR3 bases: TGTGCCAGCAGCTTAGATATTAGCGGGGGTCGGTCCGAGCAGTACTTC.

The chain is built from TRBV27 and TRBJ1-5, with unresolved D. This CDR3 is 13 amino acids long. Germline V gene sequence: CDR1 MNHEY, CDR2 SMNVEV (reference sequence). Trimming took off 2 bases at V and 2 bases at J, with 4 bases between the two ends. The CDR3 loop reads CASSLRGNQPQHF. The CDR3 DNA reads TGTGCCAGCAGTTTAAGGGGCAATCAGCCCCAGCATTTT.

In its sample, this clone was seen a few times. This chain joins TRBV6-1 and TRBJ2-5; possibly TRBD1 or TRBD2 for D (5 bases each). V was shortened by 7 bases and J by 3 bases, with 15 bases between the two germline ends. The germline gives CDR1 MNHNS, CDR2 SASEGT. The CDR3 is 14 residues long. CDR3 DNA sequence: TGTGCCAGCATGGACACGGGGAGTAAAGAGACCCAGTACTTC. As protein: CASMDTGSKETQYF.

The chain joins TRBV29-1 to TRBJ2-1; possible D gene TRBD1, 5 bases. Germline V gives CDR1 SQVTM, CDR2 ANQGSEA. V was cut by 6 bases and J by 6 bases, with 24 bases left in between. The CDR3 is made up of 16 amino acids. The CDR3 sequence is CSVPPNPGLPPNEQFF. In DNA form, the CDR3 reads TGCAGCGTGCCCCCAAACCCAGGGCTACCACCCAATGAGCAGTTCTTC.

A remark on this clone: Mismatch with germline at one junction end may stem from a read error. The genes are TRBV4-2 and TRBJ1-1, with a possible D match to TRBD1 (5 bases). This CDR3 region has 14 residues. Germline V gene lookup returns CDR1 LGHNA and CDR2 YNFKEQ. The CDR3 DNA is TGTGCCAGCAGCCTTAACAGGTTGAACACTGAGGCTTTCTTT. The encoded protein is CASSLNRLNTEAFF.

The genes are TRBV7-9 and TRBJ2-2; D is uncertain. The germline V gene has CDR1 SEHNR and CDR2 FQNEAQ (reference sequence). V was trimmed by 3 bases and J by 7 bases, leaving 6 bases between them. CDR3 length equals 12 residues. DNA for the CDR3: TGTGCCAGCAGCTTTGGGGTCGGGGAGCTGTTTTTT. Protein sequence: CASSFGVGELFF.

This chain connects TRBV30 to TRBJ2-7, with D unresolved. There are 13 residues in the CDR3. V was clipped by 1 base and J by 0 bases, with 7 bases between them. CDR1 is GTSNPN and CDR2 is SVGIG in the germline V gene (reference sequence). Written as DNA, the CDR3 is TGTGCCTGGAGTGGGCAGGCCTCCTACGAGCAGTACTTC. It yields the protein CAWSGQASYEQYF.

V gene TRBV29-1 combines with J gene TRBJ2-1; 10 bases are a match to TRBD1. This CDR3 region has 14 residues. CDR1 is SQVTM and CDR2 is ANQGSEA in the germline V gene. Trimming at V came to 3 bases and at J to 6 bases, leaving 5 bases not matched to a gene. The chain's CDR3 is CSVEGDRGSNEQFF. Written as DNA, the CDR3 is TGCAGCGTTGAGGGGGACAGGGGAAGCAATGAGCAGTTCTTC.

This chain links TRBV18 with TRBJ2-1; D is possibly TRBD1 (6 bases). CDR1 and CDR2 (germline): KGHSH, LQKENI. The CDR3 runs 15 residues. Trimming pared 0 bases from V and 8 bases from J, leaving 14 bases between. CDR3: CASSPPDSRIDEQFF. The CDR3 DNA reads TGTGCCAGCTCACCACCGGACAGTAGGATTGATGAGCAGTTCTTC.

The V gene is TRBV29-1, the J gene TRBJ2-1; 7 positions match TRBD2. Germline V gene sequence: CDR1 SQVTM, CDR2 ANQGSEA. The CDR3 spans 15 residues. The ends lost 7 bases at V and 3 bases at J; junction bases unmatched: 12. The CDR3 sequence: CSGRMTSTGYNEQFF. The DNA of the CDR3 is TGCAGCGGACGTATGACTAGCACTGGCTACAATGAGCAGTTCTTC.

The rearrangement links TRBV10-3 to TRBJ1-5, with 7 bases that match TRBD1. This CDR3 is 15 amino acids long. With 10 bases clipped from V and 7 bases from J, the junction kept 16 bases outside the gene matches. Germline-derived CDR1 and CDR2 are ENHRY and SYGVKD. CDR3 DNA: TGTGCCAGCAGCTCCACCGGGACAGTCTCACAGCCCCAGCATTTT. This sequence encodes CASSSTGTVSQPQHF.

This clone was picked up a small number of times. V gene TRBV7-8 combines with J gene TRBJ2-3, with TRBD2 matching over 8 bases. The CDR3 sequence is 14 residues long. Per germline, CDR1 SGHVS and CDR2 FQNEAQ. Trimming cost V 5 bases and J 12 bases; bases outside gene matches: 13. CDR3 sequence reads: CASSPLGLADPQYF. Written as DNA, the CDR3 is TGTGCCAGCAGCCCATTAGGACTAGCCGATCCTCAGTATTTT.

Comments on this clone: A read error may produce the germline difference seen at one junction end. V gene TRBV7-9 combines with J gene TRBJ2-7; possibly TRBD1 for D (5 bases). This CDR3 is 13 amino acids long. The V gene's germline CDR1 is SEHNR and CDR2 FQNEAQ (reference sequence). The CDR3 protein is CASSQGADFKQYF. The CDR3 DNA reads TGCGCCAGCAGCCAAGGGGCAGACTTCAAGCAGTACTTC.